This entry describes one T cell receptor (beta chain). Its antigen remains undetermined. Per-nucleotide qualities are absent, and no much larger clonotype sits a single base away. This sample was taken from a study of T cells after yellow fever vaccination (dated by TCRdb to about 2019). Context from the whole study: Libraries from fractions with low cell numbers were prepared with the SMART-Seq v4 Ultra Low Input RNA kit. Bulk TCR alpha and beta repertoires were sequenced longitudinally to track T-cell clones before and after primary and booster YFV17D yellow fever vaccination. Two healthy male donors made up the cohort, one aged 18 to 30 years and the other aged 30 to 39 years. Blood was collected at multiple timepoints before and after primary and secondary immunization, and bulk PBMC replicates and cell subsets were isolated.

V is pared back by 0 bases and J by 7 bases, with 19 bases lying between the germline termini. The CDR3 goes from the cysteine to the phenylalanine over 16 residues. CDR3 DNA is the only sequence kept; it has 48 bases, read in frame from the first base. CDR1 and CDR2, looked up from the germline V gene, are SGHRS and YFSETQ. The treatment or condition label here, explained by the study, means: live attenuated yellow fever vaccine strain. At each blood-draw timepoint, two biological replicates of bulk PBMCs were collected. A standard Ficoll-Paque protocol was used to isolate PBMCs from peripheral blood. TriZol was used to extract RNA from bulk PBMCs, CD4 and CD8 fractions, and dextramer-positive and dextramer-negative fractions. Here is what the overall study found, with its caveats: A small share of clonotypes occurred in both CD4 and CD8 compartments, likely arising from convergent recombination. Computational filtering was needed because FACS-sorted repertoires could contain abundant contaminating clonotypes from the bulk population. Because only a couple of donors were included in the study, the extent to which the findings can be generalized is limited. After the booster, most of the clones that had expanded following primary vaccination were detected again (roughly 97% of CD4 and around 88% of CD8), which suggests that memory was broadly maintained. Compared with the primary T-cell response, the secondary T-cell response was faster but weaker, reaching its peak on day 5 rather than on day 15.

TCR cDNA was synthesized by 5'RACE template switching, through which a universal primer site and unique molecular identifiers were introduced. Priming for cDNA synthesis came from both the TCR alpha and TCR beta constant segments. Library amplification used two PCR steps, and the second PCR step added sample barcodes and sequencing adapters. Sequencing of the libraries was done on either Illumina HiSeq 2500 (2x100 bp) or NovaSeq (2x150 bp). On the authors' methods: Reads were demultiplexed and collapsed into UMI consensus sequences with MIGEC, and V(D)J alignment was performed with MiXCR. Vaccine-responding clonotypes were defined with edgeR using replicate PBMC samples, requiring FDR below 0.01 and a log2 fold change above 5 up to day 15. Bulk clonotypes were assigned CD4 or CD8 identity according to which sequenced CD4 or CD8 repertoire held them at higher abundance. The raw public reads went through TCRdb reprocessing: fastp at Q25, MiXCR clone calling, in-frame beta chains kept. Merged by CDR3 protein, the rows form single entries marked with the most common genes and DNA. The V and J calls and clone size are TCRdb's, not the authors'. The sample yields about 510,000 distinct CDR3 sequences; 21% were counted once. Of the sample, approximately 15% is held by the ten largest clones.

The sequence links TRBV5-1 to TRBJ1-2; the D gene cannot be resolved reliably. Sequenced here: PBMCs, sampled roughly 20 days after the first yellow fever vaccination. The source of this sequence is a man between 18 and 29 years old who received the YFV17D yellow fever vaccine. The CDR3 protein sequence reads: CASSLASPPPFAGYTF. The DNA is TGCGCCAGCAGCTTGGCCAGTCCGCCTCCTTTCGCTGGCTACACCTTC.